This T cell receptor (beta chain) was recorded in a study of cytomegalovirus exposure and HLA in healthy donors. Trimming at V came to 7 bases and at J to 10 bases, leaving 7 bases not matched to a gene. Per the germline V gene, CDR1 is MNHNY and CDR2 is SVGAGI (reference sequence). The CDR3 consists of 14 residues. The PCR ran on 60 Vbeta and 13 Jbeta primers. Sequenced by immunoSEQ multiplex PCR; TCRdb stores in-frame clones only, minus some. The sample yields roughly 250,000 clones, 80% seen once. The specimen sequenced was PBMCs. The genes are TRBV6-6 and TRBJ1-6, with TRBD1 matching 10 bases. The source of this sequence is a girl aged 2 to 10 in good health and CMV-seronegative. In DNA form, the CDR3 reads TGTGCCAGCAATACCGGGACAGGGGTCTCACCCCTCCACTTT. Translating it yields CASNTGTGVSPLHF.